What follows are 9 T cell receptor beta chains derived from one specimen sequenced in a study of neurological immune-mediated disorders. Via MiXCR, TCRdb re-called the 5' RACE reads, giving one row per CDR3 protein. The sample contains about 66,000 distinct CDR3 sequences, 4.5% of which appear only once. Sequenced input: PBMCs. These receptor sequences come from a man aged 25-45 years with multiple sclerosis.

This clonotype was picked up a small number of times. The J gene is TRBJ1-5, the V gene TRBV7-9; 8 bases align to TRBD1. Germline CDR1 and CDR2: SEHNR and FQNEAQ (reference sequence). The length of the CDR3 is 15 residues. V shed 4 bases and J 3 bases; nucleotides not matched to a gene: 5. The CDR3 DNA reads TGTGCCAGCAGCTCTGGACAGGGAATCAATCAGCCCCAGCATTTT. It codes for CASSSGQGINQPQHF.

This clonotype was counted many times. The junction departs from germline at one end; a sequencing error may be responsible. CDR3 nucleotides: TGCAGCGTTGTCGACAGCGCCAATCAGCCCCAGAATTTT. It codes for CSVVDSANQPQNF. The rearrangement uses TRBV29-1 and TRBJ1-5; TRBD1 might be the D (5 bases). The CDR3 contains 13 residues. Germline CDR1 is SQVTM and CDR2 is ANQGSEA.

The sample holds many counts of this clonotype. The V gene is TRBV10-3, the J gene TRBJ2-7, with D possibly TRBD2 on 6 matching bases. The germline gives CDR1 ENHRY, CDR2 SYGVKD. This CDR3 is 15 amino acids long. V was trimmed by 6 bases and J by 3 bases, leaving 18 bases between them. As DNA, the CDR3 is TGTGCCATCAGCTCTCGGGGGATATCCAACTACGAGCAGTACTTC. Protein sequence: CAISSRGISNYEQYF.

In its sample, this clonotype was seen a few times. A clone one base away is much larger, so this may be a read error. The rearrangement uses TRBV10-3 and TRBJ2-2, with 8 positions matching TRBD2. The CDR3 consists of 17 residues. The V segment lost 0 bases and the J segment 4 bases; nucleotides outside the gene matches: 7. CDR1 and CDR2 (germline): ENHRY, SYGVKD. The CDR3 loop is CAISESGGALTTGELFF. The DNA of the CDR3 is TGTGCCATCAGTGAGTCCGGGGGGGCCTTAACCACCGGGGAGCTGTTTTTT.

This clonotype was observed a few times. This chain joins TRBV5-4 and TRBJ2-5; a weak D match, TRBD2 (5 bases). CDR3 length: 18 amino acids. V dropped 2 bases and J dropped 4 bases, with 24 bases sitting between them. CDR1 SGHNT and CDR2 YYREEE come from the germline V gene (reference sequence). The CDR3 spells CASSFPRERVDMGETQYF. The CDR3 bases are TGTGCCAGCAGCTTCCCCCGAGAGAGGGTCGATATGGGAGAGACCCAGTACTTC.

In this sample, this clonotype turned up many times. The genes are TRBV29-1 and TRBJ1-1; 11 bases match TRBD1. Germline loops: CDR1 SQVTM, CDR2 ANQGSEA. V lost 5 bases, J lost 7 bases, and 6 bases stayed unmatched. The CDR3 has 13 amino acids. The CDR3, as DNA: TGCAGCGTTTATAGGGGACAGGGGGGTGAAGCTTTCTTT. Its translation is CSVYRGQGGEAFF.

This sequence joins TRBV7-9 and TRBJ1-2, with D unresolved. This CDR3 region has 14 residues. Germline values: CDR1 SEHNR, CDR2 FQNEAQ (reference sequence). Between the trimmed V and J ends, which lost 7 bases and 6 bases, there was a span of 18 bases. This chain's CDR3 is CASTQGVLADGYTF. In DNA, the CDR3 is TGTGCCAGCACCCAAGGTGTCCTAGCGGATGGCTACACCTTC.

This clonotype was detected many times. The rearrangement joins TRBV20-1 to TRBJ1-2; D might be TRBD1 (5 bases). CDR1 is DFQATT and CDR2 is SNEGSKA in the germline V gene (reference sequence). The CDR3 consists of 15 residues. Between the trimmed V and J ends, which lost 5 bases and 4 bases, there was a span of 20 bases. The DNA of the CDR3 is TGCAGTGCTGCCGCCGGGGCCGATGGAGGCTATGGCTACACCTTC. It yields the protein CSAAAGADGGYGYTF.

This clonotype was observed many times. J is TRBJ2-2 and V is TRBV5-1; maybe TRBD1 (6 bases). Trimming left V 4 bases short and J 0 bases short, with 13 bases between. The CDR3 extends over 16 amino acids. CDR1 SGHRS and CDR2 YFSETQ come from the germline V gene. The CDR3 is CASSTARTANTGELFF. CDR3 in DNA: TGCGCCAGCAGCACTGCCCGGACAGCGAACACCGGGGAGCTGTTTTTT.